The clone carrying this T cell receptor (beta chain) showed up just once. The antigen is unknown. Sequenced with the Oncomine TCR Beta short-read assay was DNA taken from cultured CD4+ T cells. TCRdb processed the PCR reads anew with MiXCR; each CDR3 protein has one entry. Of more than 15,000 distinct CDR3 sequences listed, around three quarters are singletons. V was cut by 0 bases and J by 4 bases, with 15 bases left in between. Germline V gives CDR1 LGHNA, CDR2 YSLEER. The CDR3 has 16 residues. Regarding treatment: approximately nine-day PBMC culture with coronavirus spike peptide pools or control peptides (ViraFEST assay). Per well, 1.5 million to 2.5 million PBMCs were cultured in the presence of around 10 IU/ml IL-2 and 8 to 10 ug/ml peptide pools. The sample comes from a study of vaccination and CD4 T cells after COVID-19.

The V call is TRBV4-3, the J call TRBJ1-1; D gene uncertain. The source is a human donor who had recovered from COVID-19. Sample: CD4+ T cells from blood, cultured in vitro. CDR3 protein: CASSQDGLRAGTEAFF. Here the CDR3 DNA reads TGCGCCAGCAGCCAAGACGGCCTCCGGGCGGGCACTGAAGCTTTCTTT.